The source of this TCR beta chain is a study of control samples from healthy donors and cancer patients. Libraries were prepared by immunoSEQ multiplex PCR; TCRdb keeps only in-frame clonotypes and omits some of them. The sample lists some 98,000 clones, 84% occurring once. V was cut by 3 bases and J by 1 base, with 5 bases left in between. Germline CDR1 and CDR2: MNHEY and SMNVEV (reference sequence). This CDR3 has 13 amino acids. This clonotype was sampled from a man aged 65 to 85 with lung cancer. V gene TRBV27 combines with J gene TRBJ2-3; D remains ambiguous. What was sequenced was PBMCs. CDR3 DNA sequence: TGTGCCAGCAGTTTCCACCGCACAGATACGCAGTATTTT. Its translation is CASSFHRTDTQYF.